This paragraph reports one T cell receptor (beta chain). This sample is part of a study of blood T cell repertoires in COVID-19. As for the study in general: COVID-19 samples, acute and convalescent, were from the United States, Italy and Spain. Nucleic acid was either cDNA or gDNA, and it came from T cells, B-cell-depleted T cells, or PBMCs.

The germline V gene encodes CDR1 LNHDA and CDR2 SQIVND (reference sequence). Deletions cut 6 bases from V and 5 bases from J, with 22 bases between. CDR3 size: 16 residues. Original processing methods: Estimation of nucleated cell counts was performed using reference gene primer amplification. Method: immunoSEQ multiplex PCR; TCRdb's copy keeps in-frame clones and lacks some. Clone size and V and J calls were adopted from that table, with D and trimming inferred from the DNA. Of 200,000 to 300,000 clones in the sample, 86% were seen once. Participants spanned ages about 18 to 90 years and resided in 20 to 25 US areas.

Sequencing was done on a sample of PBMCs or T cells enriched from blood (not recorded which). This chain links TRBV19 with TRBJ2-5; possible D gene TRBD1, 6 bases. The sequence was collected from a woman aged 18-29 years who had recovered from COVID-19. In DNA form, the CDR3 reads TGTGCCAGTAGGAGGTCTCATCAGGGGATGGGGGAGACCCAGTACTTC. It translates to CASRRSHQGMGETQYF.